The clone carrying this T cell receptor (beta chain) has a handful of counts. What it binds is not known. Cultured CD4+ T-cell DNA underwent Oncomine TCR Beta short-read sequencing. TCRdb used MiXCR to reprocess the PCR reads, holding one entry per CDR3 protein. The sample has 20,000 to 25,000 distinct CDR3 sequences; 46% are singletons. This specimen comes from a study of vaccination and CD4 T cells after COVID-19. For the study at large: Diagnosis preceded the drawing of post-COVID samples by a median around 95 days (range 35 to 161). From HCoV-229E, HCoV-OC43, HCoV-NL63 and SARS-CoV-2, overlapping spike peptides were used to stimulate the cells.

V lost 8 bases and J 12 bases, leaving 11 bases between the germline ends. Germline V gene sequence: CDR1 MGHDK, CDR2 SYGVNS. The CDR3 consists of 10 residues. The sample's time point: late sampling 161 to 241 days after vaccination in three convalescent patients. Treatment denoted: 10-day PBMC culture with coronavirus spike peptide pools or control peptides (ViraFEST assay). Negative selection was the method that isolated CD4+ T cells after about ten days of culture. The TCR was taken from a human donor who had recovered from COVID-19. Source: CD4+ T cells from blood, cultured in vitro, taken about 7 months after SARS-CoV-2 vaccination. V is TRBV25-1 and J is TRBJ1-5; D remains unclear. CDR3 residues: CASPRERQHF. CDR3 DNA: TGTGCCAGCCCCCGGGAACGCCAGCATTTT.